This TCR beta chain was identified in a study of blood T cell repertoires in COVID-19. Study context: The analysed material was cDNA or gDNA that came from T cells, B-cell-depleted T cells, or PBMCs.

The V segment lost 4 bases and the J segment 1 base; nucleotides outside the gene matches: 11. The CDR3 totals 17 residues. The germline V gene has CDR1 KGHSH and CDR2 LQKENI. Per the original methods: Cell counts per sample came from amplifying reference gene primers. Profiled with immunoSEQ multiplex PCR; TCRdb holds only in-frame clones, not every one. The V and J calls and clone size were taken over from that table, and D and trimming were inferred from the DNA. The data contain around 130,000 clones, 85% to 90% of them seen just once; the ten biggest clones take up more than 2%. This clone was seen just once.

The receptor comes from a woman aged 45 to 65 with acute or convalescent COVID-19. This chain joins TRBV18 and TRBJ1-1; 8 nucleotides agree with TRBD1. Sequencing was carried out using peripheral blood. This CDR3 reads CASSLLPGGASNTEAFF. The CDR3 bases are TGTGCCAGCTCACTCCTCCCAGGGGGCGCATCGAACACTGAAGCTTTCTTT.